This T cell receptor (beta chain) emerged from a study of T cells in Graves' hyperthyroidism and ophthalmopathy. Overall study findings and caveats: Most thyroid clonotypes expanded above 0.001 were also detected in blood. Progression to ophthalmopathy was predicted a median of roughly 6.5 months early.

A roughly 10 ml volume of fresh peripheral blood provided the PBMCs. Germline values: CDR1 GTSNPN, CDR2 SVGIG (reference sequence). This CDR3 is built from 14 residues. V lost 3 bases to trimming and J lost 8 bases, with 16 bases between them. Concerning this clonotype: Its antigen is as yet unknown.

Amplified TCR beta CDR3 regions came from RNA transcripts. HTBI primers were the set used in a first-round RT-PCR of the TCR CDR3. TCRdb reanalysed the multiplex PCR reads using MiXCR and keeps one entry per CDR3 protein. Found here are approximately 600,000 distinct CDR3 sequences, roughly 13% of them singletons; the top ten hold about 5.8%. The V gene is TRBV30, the J gene TRBJ1-4; possibly TRBD1 for D (5 bases). The sequencing input was blood. This TCR was sampled from a woman between 25 and 40 years old with Graves' hyperthyroidism that later progressed to Graves' ophthalmopathy. Written as DNA, the CDR3 is TGTGCCTGGAGACTTACCGGGGGATGGGAAAAACTGTTTTTT. This gives the protein CAWRLTGGWEKLFF. The whole variable domain, filled in from reference TRBV30 and TRBJ1-4, reads SQTIHQWPATLVQPVGSPLSLECTVEGTSNPNLYWYRQAAGRGLQLLFYSVGIGQISSEVPQNLSASRPQDRQFILSSKKLLLSDSGFYLCAWRLTGGWEKLFFGSGTQLSVL.